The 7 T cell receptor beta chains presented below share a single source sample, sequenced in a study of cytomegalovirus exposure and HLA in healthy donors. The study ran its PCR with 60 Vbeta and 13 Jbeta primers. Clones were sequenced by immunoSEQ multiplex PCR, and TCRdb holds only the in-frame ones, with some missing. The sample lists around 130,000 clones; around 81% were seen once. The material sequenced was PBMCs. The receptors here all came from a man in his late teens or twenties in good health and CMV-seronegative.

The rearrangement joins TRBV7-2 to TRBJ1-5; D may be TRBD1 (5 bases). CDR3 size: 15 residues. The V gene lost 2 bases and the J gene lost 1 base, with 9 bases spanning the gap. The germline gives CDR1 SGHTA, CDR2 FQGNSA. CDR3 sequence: CASSLRRGSNQPQHF. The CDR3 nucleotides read TGTGCCAGCAGCTTAAGACGGGGGAGCAATCAGCCCCAGCATTTT.

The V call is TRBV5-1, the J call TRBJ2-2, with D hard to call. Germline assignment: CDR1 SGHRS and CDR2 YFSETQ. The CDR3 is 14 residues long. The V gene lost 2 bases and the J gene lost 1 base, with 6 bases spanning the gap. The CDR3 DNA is TGCGCCAGCAGCTTCAGGCAGAACACCGGGGAGCTGTTTTTT. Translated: CASSFRQNTGELFF. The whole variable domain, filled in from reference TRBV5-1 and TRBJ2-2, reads KAGVTQTPRYLIKTRGQQVTLSCSPISGHRSVSWYQQTPGQGLQFLFEYFSETQRNKGNFPGRFSGRQFSNSRSEMNVSTLELGDSALYLCASSFRQNTGELFFGEGSRLTVL.

CDR3: CASSERGQPQHF. CDR3 nucleotide sequence: TGTGCCAGCAGCGAACGGGGGCAGCCCCAGCATTTT. The rearrangement links TRBV28 to TRBJ1-5, with D possibly being TRBD1 (5 bases). Between the trimmed V and J ends, which lost 6 bases and 7 bases, there was a span of 10 bases. Germline V gene lookup returns CDR1 MDHEN and CDR2 SYDVKM. CDR3 size: 12 residues.

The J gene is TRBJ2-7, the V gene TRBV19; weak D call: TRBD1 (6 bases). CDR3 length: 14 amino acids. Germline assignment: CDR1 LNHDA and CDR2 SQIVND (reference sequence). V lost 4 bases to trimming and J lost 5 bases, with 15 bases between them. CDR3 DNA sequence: TGTGCCAGTAGTAGACAGGCAGGGACCCACGAGCAGTACTTC. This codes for CASSRQAGTHEQYF.

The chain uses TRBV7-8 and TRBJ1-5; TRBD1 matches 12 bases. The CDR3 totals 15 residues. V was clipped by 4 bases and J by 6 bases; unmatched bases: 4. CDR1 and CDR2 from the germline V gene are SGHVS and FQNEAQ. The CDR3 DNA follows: TGTGCCAGCAGCTCGGGACAGGGGGCTGGTCAGCCCCAGCATTTT. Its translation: CASSSGQGAGQPQHF. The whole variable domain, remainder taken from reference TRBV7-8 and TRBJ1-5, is GAGVSQSPRYKVAKRGQDVALRCDPISGHVSLFWYQQALGQGPEFLTYFQNEAQLDKSGLPSDRFFAERPEGSVSTLKIQRTQQEDSAVYLCASSSGQGAGQPQHFGDGTRLSIL.

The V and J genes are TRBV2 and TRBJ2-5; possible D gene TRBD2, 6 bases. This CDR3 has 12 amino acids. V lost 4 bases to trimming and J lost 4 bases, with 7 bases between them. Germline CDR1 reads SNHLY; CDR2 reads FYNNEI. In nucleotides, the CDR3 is TGTGCCAGCAGTGGGGGAGGAGAGACCCAGTACTTC. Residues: CASSGGGETQYF.

CDR3 loop: CASSEWGGQETQYF. In DNA, the CDR3 is TGTGCCAGCAGCGAATGGGGGGGACAAGAGACCCAGTACTTC. J is TRBJ2-5 and V is TRBV11-3, with 7 bases that match TRBD2. Germline lookup yields CDR1 SGHNT and CDR2 YENEEA. The CDR3 is 14 amino acids. The V segment lost 5 bases and the J segment 2 bases; nucleotides outside the gene matches: 5.